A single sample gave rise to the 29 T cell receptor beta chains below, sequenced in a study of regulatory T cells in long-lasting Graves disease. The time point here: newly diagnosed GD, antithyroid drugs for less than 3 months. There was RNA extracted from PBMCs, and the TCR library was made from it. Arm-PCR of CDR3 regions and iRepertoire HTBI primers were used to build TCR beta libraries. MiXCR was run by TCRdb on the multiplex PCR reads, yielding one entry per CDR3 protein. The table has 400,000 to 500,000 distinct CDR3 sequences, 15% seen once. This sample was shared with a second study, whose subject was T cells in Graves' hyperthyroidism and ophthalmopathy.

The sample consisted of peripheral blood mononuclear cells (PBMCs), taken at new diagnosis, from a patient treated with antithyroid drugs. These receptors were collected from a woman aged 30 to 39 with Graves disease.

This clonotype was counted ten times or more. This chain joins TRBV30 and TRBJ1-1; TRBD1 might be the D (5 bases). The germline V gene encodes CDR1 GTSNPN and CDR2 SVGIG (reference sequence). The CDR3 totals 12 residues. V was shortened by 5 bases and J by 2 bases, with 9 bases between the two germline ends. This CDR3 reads CAWGQGNTEAFF. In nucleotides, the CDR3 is TGTGCCTGGGGTCAGGGAAACACTGAAGCTTTCTTT.

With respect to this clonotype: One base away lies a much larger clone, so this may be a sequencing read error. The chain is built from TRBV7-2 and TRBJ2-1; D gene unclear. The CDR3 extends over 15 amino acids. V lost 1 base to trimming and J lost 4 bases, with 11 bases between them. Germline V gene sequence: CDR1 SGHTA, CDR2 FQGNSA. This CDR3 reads CASSLVMLDYNEQFF. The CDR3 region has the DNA TGTGCCAGCAGCTTAGTGATGCTTGATTACAATGAGCAGTTCTTC.

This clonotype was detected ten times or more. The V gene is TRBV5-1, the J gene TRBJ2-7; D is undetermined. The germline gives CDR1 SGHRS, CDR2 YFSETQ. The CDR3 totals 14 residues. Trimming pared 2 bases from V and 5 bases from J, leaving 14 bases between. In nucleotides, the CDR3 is TGCGCCAGCAGCTTTAACATTGGGTCCCACGAGCAGTACTTC. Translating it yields CASSFNIGSHEQYF.

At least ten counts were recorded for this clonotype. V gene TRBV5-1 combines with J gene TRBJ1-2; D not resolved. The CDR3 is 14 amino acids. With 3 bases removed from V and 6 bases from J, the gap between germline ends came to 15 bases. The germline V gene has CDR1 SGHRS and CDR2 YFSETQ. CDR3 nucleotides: TGCGCCAGCAGCTCCTTTGGGGAGGGTCATGGCTACACCTTC. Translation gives CASSSFGEGHGYTF.

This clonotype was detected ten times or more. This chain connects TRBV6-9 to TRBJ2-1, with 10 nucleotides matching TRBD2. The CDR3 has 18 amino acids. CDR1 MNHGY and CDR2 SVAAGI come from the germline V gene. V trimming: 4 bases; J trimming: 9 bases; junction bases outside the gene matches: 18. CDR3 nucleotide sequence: TGTGCCAGCAGTTTAAGGGCAGCTAGCGGGAGCTTCTCACCTGAGCAGTTCTTC. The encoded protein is CASSLRAASGSFSPEQFF.

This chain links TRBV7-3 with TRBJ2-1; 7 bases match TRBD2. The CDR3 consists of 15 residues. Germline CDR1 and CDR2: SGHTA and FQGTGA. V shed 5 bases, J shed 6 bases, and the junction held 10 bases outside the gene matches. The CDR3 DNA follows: TGTGCCAGCAGCAGAAATGCAGCTAGCGGCAATGAGCAGTTCTTC. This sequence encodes CASSRNAASGNEQFF.

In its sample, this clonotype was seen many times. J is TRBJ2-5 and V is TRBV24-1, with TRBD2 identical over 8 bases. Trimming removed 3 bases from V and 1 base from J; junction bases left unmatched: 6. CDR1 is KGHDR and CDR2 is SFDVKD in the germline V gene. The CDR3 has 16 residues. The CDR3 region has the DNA TGTGCCACCAGTGATCCAGGCGGGAGGATCCAAGAGACCCAGTACTTC. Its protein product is CATSDPGGRIQETQYF.

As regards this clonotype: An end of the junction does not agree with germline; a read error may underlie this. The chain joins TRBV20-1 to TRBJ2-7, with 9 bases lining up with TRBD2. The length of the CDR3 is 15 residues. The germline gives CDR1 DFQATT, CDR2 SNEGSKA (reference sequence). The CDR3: CSARPLAGSSYDQYF. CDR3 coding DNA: TGCAGTGCTAGACCTCTAGCGGGGTCTTCCTACGATCAGTACTTC.

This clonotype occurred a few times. This CDR3 is CASSPPPGQGNQPQHF. The CDR3 DNA reads TGTGCCAGCAGTCCGCCCCCGGGACAGGGCAATCAGCCCCAGCATTTT. V usage is TRBV28 and J usage is TRBJ1-5; the match to TRBD1 covers 8 bases. The junction had 8 bases not matched to a gene; V was cut back by 5 bases and J by 2 bases. Germline V gene data show CDR1 as MDHEN and CDR2 as SYDVKM. This CDR3 has 16 residues.

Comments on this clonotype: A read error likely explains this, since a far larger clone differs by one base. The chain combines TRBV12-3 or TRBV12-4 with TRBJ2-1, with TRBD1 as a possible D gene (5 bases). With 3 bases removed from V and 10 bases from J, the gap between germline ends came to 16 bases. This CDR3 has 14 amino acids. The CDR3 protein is CASSLKAGSAEQFF. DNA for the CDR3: TGTGCCAGCAGTTTGAAGGCAGGGTCGGCCGAGCAGTTCTTC.

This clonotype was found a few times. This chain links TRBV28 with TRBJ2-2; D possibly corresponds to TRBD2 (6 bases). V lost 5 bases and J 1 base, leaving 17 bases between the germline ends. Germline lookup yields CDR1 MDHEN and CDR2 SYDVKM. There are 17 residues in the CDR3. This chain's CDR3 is CASSIIYGTGNTGELFF. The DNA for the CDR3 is TGTGCCAGCAGTATTATATATGGGACTGGGAACACCGGGGAGCTGTTTTTT. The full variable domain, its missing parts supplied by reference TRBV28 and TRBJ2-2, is DVKVTQSSRYLVKRTGEKVFLECVQDMDHENMFWYRQDPGLGLRLIYFSYDVKMKEKGDIPEGYSVSREKKERFSLILESASTNQTSMYLCASSIIYGTGNTGELFFGEGSRLTVL.

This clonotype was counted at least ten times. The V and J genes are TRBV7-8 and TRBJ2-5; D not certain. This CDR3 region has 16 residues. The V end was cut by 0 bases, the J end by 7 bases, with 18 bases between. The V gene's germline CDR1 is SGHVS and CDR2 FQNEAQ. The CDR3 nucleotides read TGTGCCAGCAGCTTAGCGCAGGACGGGCTTAGAGGGACCCAGTACTTC. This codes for CASSLAQDGLRGTQYF.

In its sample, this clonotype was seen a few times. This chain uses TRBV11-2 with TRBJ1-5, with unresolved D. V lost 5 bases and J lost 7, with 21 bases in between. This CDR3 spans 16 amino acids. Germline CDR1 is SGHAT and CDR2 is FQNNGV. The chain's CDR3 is CASSRTHGGENQPQHF. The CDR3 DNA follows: TGTGCCAGCAGCCGAACCCACGGCGGGGAAAACCAGCCCCAGCATTTT. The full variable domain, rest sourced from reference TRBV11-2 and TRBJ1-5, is EAGVAQSPRYKIIEKRQSVAFWCNPISGHATLYWYQQILGQGPKLLIQFQNNGVVDDSQLPKDRFSAERLKGVDSTLKIQPAKLEDSAVYLCASSRTHGGENQPQHFGDGTRLSIL.

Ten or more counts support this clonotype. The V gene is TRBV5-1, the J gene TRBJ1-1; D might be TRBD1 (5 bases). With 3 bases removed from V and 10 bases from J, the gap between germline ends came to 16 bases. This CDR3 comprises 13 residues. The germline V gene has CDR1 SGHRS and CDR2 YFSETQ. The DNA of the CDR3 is TGCGCCAGCAGCTCGGGGCACGGGGGAGGAGCTTTCTTT. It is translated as CASSSGHGGGAFF. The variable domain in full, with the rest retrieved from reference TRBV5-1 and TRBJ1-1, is KAGVTQTPRYLIKTRGQQVTLSCSPISGHRSVSWYQQTPGQGLQFLFEYFSETQRNKGNFPGRFSGRQFSNSRSEMNVSTLELGDSALYLCASSSGHGGGAFFGQGTRLTVV.

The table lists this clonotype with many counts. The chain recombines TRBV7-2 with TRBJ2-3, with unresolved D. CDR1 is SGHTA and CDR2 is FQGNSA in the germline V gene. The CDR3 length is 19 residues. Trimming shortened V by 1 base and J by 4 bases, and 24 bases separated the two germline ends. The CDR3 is CASSLDWATGTPNPDTQYF. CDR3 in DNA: TGTGCCAGCAGCTTAGACTGGGCGACCGGTACCCCCAACCCAGATACGCAGTATTTT. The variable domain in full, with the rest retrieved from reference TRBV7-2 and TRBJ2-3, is GAGVSQSPSNKVTEKGKDVELRCDPISGHTALYWYRQSLGQGLEFLIYFQGNSAPDKSGLPSDRFSAERTGGSVSTLTIQRTQQEDSAVYLCASSLDWATGTPNPDTQYFGPGTRLTVL.

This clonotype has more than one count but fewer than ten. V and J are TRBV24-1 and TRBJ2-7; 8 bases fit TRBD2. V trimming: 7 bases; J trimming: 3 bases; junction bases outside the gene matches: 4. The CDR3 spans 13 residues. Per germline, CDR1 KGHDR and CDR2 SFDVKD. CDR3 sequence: CATRGAGDYEQYF. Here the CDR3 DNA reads TGTGCCACCAGGGGAGCGGGAGACTACGAGCAGTACTTC.

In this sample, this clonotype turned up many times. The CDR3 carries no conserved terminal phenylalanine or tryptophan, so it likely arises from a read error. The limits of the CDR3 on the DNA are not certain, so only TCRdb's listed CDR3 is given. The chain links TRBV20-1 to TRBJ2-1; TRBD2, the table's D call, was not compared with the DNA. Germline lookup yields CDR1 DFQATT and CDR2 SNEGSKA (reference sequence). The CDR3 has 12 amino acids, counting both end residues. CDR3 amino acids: CSASGTSGSPNL.

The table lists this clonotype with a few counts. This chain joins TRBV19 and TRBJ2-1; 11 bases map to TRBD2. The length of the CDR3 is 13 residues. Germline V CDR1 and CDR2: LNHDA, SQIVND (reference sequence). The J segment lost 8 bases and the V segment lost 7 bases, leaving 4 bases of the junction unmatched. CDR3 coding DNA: TGTGCCAGTAAAACTAGCGGGAGCTATGAGCAGTTCTTC. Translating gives CASKTSGSYEQFF.

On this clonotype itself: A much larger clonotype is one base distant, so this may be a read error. In nucleotides, the CDR3 is TGTGCCAGCAGTGAGTCGAGACAGGGAAACACTGAAGCTTTCTTT. This encodes CASSESRQGNTEAFF. The rearrangement links TRBV6-1 to TRBJ1-1; 7 bases align to TRBD1. Trimming removed 3 bases from V and 2 bases from J; junction bases left unmatched: 6. This CDR3 has 15 amino acids. CDR1 MNHNS and CDR2 SASEGT come from the germline V gene.

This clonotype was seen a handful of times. The CDR3 nucleotides read TGTGCCACCAGCAGGACTGGGGAATCGAGCGATGAGCAGTTCTTC. This encodes CATSRTGESSDEQFF. V is TRBV15 and J is TRBJ2-1; D uncertain. The germline V gene has CDR1 LNHNV and CDR2 YYDKDF (reference sequence). The CDR3 is made up of 15 amino acids. V was shortened by 3 bases and J by 8 bases, with 17 bases between the two germline ends.

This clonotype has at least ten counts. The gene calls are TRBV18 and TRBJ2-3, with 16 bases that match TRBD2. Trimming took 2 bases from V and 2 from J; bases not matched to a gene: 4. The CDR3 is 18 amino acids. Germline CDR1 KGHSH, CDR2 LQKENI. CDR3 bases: TGTGCCAGCTCACCAGAGGGACTAGCGGGAGGGAACACAGATACGCAGTATTTT. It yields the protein CASSPEGLAGGNTDTQYF.

The CDR3 spells CATSDVTWVEQFF. CDR3 nucleotides: TGTGCCACCAGTGACGTGACGTGGGTTGAGCAGTTCTTC. The V and J genes are TRBV24-1 and TRBJ2-1, with no clear D. The CDR3 sequence is 13 residues long. Germline loops: CDR1 KGHDR, CDR2 SFDVKD. Deletions cut 4 bases from V and 9 bases from J, with 12 bases between.

CDR3 protein: CASSLFVGDETQYF. DNA of the CDR3: TGTGCCAGCAGTTTATTCGTGGGGGATGAGACCCAGTACTTC. The chain couples TRBV27 to TRBJ2-5, with D perhaps assigned TRBD1 or TRBD2 (5 bases each). This CDR3 comprises 14 residues. The ends were cut back, 1 base at V and 5 bases at J, with 11 bases in the middle. Germline lookup yields CDR1 MNHEY and CDR2 SMNVEV (reference sequence).

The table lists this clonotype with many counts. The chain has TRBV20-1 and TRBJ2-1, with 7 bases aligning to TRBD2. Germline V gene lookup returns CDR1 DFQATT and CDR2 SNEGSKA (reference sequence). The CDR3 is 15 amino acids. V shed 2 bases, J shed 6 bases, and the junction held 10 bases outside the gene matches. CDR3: CSARMTGLSRNEQFF. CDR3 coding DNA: TGCAGTGCTAGAATGACGGGACTATCGCGCAATGAGCAGTTCTTC.

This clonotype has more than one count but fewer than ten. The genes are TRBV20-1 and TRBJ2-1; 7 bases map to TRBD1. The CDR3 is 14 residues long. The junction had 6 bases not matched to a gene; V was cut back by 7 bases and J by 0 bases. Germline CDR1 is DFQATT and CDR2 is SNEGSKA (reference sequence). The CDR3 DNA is TGCAGTGGCTCCAGGGGGAACTCCTACAATGAGCAGTTCTTC. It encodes CSGSRGNSYNEQFF.

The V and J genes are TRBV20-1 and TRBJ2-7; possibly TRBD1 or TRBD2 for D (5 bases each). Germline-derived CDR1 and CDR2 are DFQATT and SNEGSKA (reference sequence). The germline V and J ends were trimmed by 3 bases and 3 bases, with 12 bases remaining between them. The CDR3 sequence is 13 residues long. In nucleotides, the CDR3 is TGCAGTGCTAGCTCGGGGACCCACTACGAGCAGTACTTC. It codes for CSASSGTHYEQYF.

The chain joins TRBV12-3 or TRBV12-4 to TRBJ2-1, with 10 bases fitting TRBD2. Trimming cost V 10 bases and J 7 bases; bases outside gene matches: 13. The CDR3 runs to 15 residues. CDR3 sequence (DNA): TGTGCCACCACCTTCAGCGGGAGGGGGAGAAATGAGCAGTTCTTC. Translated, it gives CATTFSGRGRNEQFF.

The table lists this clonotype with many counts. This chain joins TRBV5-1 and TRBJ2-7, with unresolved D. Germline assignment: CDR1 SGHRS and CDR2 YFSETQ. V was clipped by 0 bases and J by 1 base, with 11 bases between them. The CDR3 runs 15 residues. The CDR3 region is CASSLEHGLSYEQYF. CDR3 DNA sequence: TGCGCCAGCAGCTTGGAACATGGGCTATCCTACGAGCAGTACTTC.

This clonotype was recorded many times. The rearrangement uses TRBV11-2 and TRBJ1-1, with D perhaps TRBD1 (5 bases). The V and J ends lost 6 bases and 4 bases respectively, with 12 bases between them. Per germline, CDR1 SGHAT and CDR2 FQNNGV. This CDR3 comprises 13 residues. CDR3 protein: CASRLGGGTEAFF. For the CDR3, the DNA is TGTGCCAGCAGGCTCGGGGGGGGCACTGAAGCTTTCTTT.